A single T cell receptor (beta chain) is shown here with its context. These data originate in a study of OX40 agonist ivuxolimab in advanced cancers. Deletions cut 4 bases from V and 1 base from J, with 4 bases between. Germline V gene data show CDR1 as LNHDA and CDR2 as SQIVND (reference sequence). The CDR3 is 12 amino acids. TCRdb keeps only in-frame clones here, not all; method: immunoSEQ multiplex PCR. In the table there are tens of thousands of clones, 94% of which are singletons. The sequenced sample was CD4+ or CD8+ T cells sorted from blood, obtained in a trial of the OX40 agonist ivuxolimab. The chain carries TRBV19 and TRBJ1-1, with D unresolved. The receptor was derived from an adult with an advanced solid tumor such as melanoma, head and neck, liver or kidney cancer. The CDR3 sequence: CASSTGNTEAFF. CDR3 in DNA: TGTGCCAGTAGTACGGGGAACACTGAAGCTTTCTTT.